The TCR beta chain described here comes from a study of STAT3 mutations in large granular lymphocyte leukemia. Study background: Roughly half the longitudinally sequenced T-LGLL patients had canonical STAT3 mutations. Study outcomes and limitations: Differing intervals and regimens complicate linking therapy response to clone burden. In several patients, dominant TCR clone burden exceeded STAT3 mutant burden. Every T-cell large granular lymphocyte leukemia patient had at least one immunodominant TCR beta clonotype.

Measured with immunoSEQ multiplex PCR; TCRdb has only the in-frame clones, and not every one. This table has fewer than 8,000 clones, around 74% appearing once. The CDR3 is 16 amino acids. V lost 2 bases and J lost 2, with 14 bases in between. CDR1 is SGHRS, CDR2 YFSETQ, per germline. Of note for this clone: Its antigen remains unknown.

The source material was peripheral blood mononuclear cells. This sequence originates from a woman between 40 and 50 years old with T-cell large granular lymphocyte leukemia. Some clones in this sample may be carry-over from other donors' samples. The chain uses TRBV5-1 and TRBJ1-3; the D gene is possibly TRBD1 (5 bases). The CDR3 region is CASSFIPGTTGNTIYF. In DNA form, the CDR3 reads TGCGCCAGCAGCTTCATACCAGGGACTACTGGAAACACCATATATTTT.